Listed here are 2 T cell receptor beta chains from one sample, sequenced in a study of cytomegalovirus exposure and HLA in healthy donors. Primers: 60 Vbeta forward and 13 Jbeta reverse. Method: immunoSEQ multiplex PCR; TCRdb's copy keeps in-frame clones and lacks some. Of roughly 120,000 clones detected, about four fifths appear once; the ten largest clones hold 1%. Sequencing input: PBMCs. These receptors originate from a human donor in good health.

The rearrangement uses TRBV27 and TRBJ2-1, with D unresolved. The CDR3 sequence is 14 residues long. CDR1 and CDR2 (germline): MNHEY, SMNVEV (reference sequence). V was pared by 3 bases and J by 4 bases, with 10 bases between. The CDR3 protein is CASSFRFVYNEQFF. As DNA, the CDR3 is TGTGCCAGCAGTTTTCGTTTTGTTTACAATGAGCAGTTCTTC.

The sample holds a few counts of this clone. The CDR3: CASSRLAGGQQYF. The CDR3 region has the DNA TGTGCCAGCAGCCGGTTGGCCGGCGGGCAGCAGTACTTC. The chain has TRBV7-9 and TRBJ2-5; TRBD2 might be the D (5 bases). The CDR3 is 13 residues long. Deletions cut 5 bases from V and 11 bases from J, with 18 bases between. The germline V gene encodes CDR1 SEHNR and CDR2 FQNEAQ (reference sequence).